A single TCR beta chain is shown here with its context. This record comes from a study of T cell changes during pregnancy in multiple sclerosis. Profiled with immunoSEQ multiplex PCR; TCRdb holds only in-frame clones, not every one. The data contain tens of thousands of clones, over 85% of them singletons. The origin of this receptor is a female donor in good health, enrolled as a control in a pregnancy study. The source was peripheral blood, collected in the second trimester of pregnancy.

CDR3 nucleotides: TGTGCCTGGAGTGTAACCCTCTCGGGAGGGACTCAGCCCCAGCATTTT. Its translation: CAWSVTLSGGTQPQHF. This chain links TRBV30 with TRBJ1-5; D may be TRBD1 (5 bases). V was trimmed by 0 bases and J by 6 bases, leaving 18 bases between them. The CDR3 loop spans 16 amino acids. From germline, CDR1 is GTSNPN and CDR2 SVGIG (reference sequence). Filled out from reference TRBV30 and TRBJ1-5, the complete variable domain reads SQTIHQWPATLVQPVGSPLSLECTVEGTSNPNLYWYRQAAGRGLQLLFYSVGIGQISSEVPQNLSASRPQDRQFILSSKKLLLSDSGFYLCAWSVTLSGGTQPQHFGDGTRLSIL.